Here is one T cell receptor beta chain with its context. Its antigen is not known. This sample stems from a study of T cell responses to AZD1222 COVID-19 vaccine. Study-level results: Repertoire sampling occurred only after the peak T cell response.

This CDR3 is built from 14 residues. CDR1 is SGDLS, CDR2 YYNGEE, per germline. V lost 6 bases, J lost 5 bases, and 11 bases stayed unmatched. The protocol was immunoSEQ multiplex PCR, while the TCRdb copy is restricted to in-frame clones and leaves out a portion. In the table there are 150,000 to 200,000 clones, about 90% of which are singletons. Sample: peripheral blood, taken 28 days after the second AZD1222 dose. This sequence originates from an adult who received the AZD1222 COVID-19 vaccine. V gene TRBV9 combines with J gene TRBJ2-7; 7 bases are a match to TRBD1. The CDR3 sequence: CASTQGQASDEQYF. CDR3 sequence (DNA): TGTGCCAGCACCCAAGGACAGGCATCGGACGAGCAGTACTTC.